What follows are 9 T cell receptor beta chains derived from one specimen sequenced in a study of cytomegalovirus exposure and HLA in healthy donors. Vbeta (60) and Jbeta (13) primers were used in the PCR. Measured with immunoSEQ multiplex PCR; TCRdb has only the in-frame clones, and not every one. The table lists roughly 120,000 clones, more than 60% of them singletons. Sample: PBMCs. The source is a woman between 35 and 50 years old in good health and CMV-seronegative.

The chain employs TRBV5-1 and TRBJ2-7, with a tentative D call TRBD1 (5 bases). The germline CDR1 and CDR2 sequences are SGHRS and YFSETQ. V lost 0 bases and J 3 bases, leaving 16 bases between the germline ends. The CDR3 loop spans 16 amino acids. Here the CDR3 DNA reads TGCGCCAGCAGCTTGGAGCCGCTGACAGCTGTCTACGAGCAGTACTTC. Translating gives CASSLEPLTAVYEQYF.

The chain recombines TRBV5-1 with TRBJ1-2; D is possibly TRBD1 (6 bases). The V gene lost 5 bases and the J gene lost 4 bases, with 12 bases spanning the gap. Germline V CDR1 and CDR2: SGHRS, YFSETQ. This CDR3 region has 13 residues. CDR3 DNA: TGCGCCAGCAGTTCCGACAGGCTCTATGGCTACACCTTC. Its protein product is CASSSDRLYGYTF.

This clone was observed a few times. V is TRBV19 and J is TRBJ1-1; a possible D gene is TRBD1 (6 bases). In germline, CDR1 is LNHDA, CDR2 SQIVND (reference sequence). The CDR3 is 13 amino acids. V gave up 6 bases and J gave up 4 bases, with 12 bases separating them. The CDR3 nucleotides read TGTGCCAGTAGCCTACAGGGTAGCACTGAAGCTTTCTTT. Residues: CASSLQGSTEAFF. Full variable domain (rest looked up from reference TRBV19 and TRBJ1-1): DGGITQSPKYLFRKEGQNVTLSCEQNLNHDAMYWYRQDPGQGLRLIYYSQIVNDFQKGDIAEGYSVSREKKESFPLTVTSAQKNPTAFYLCASSLQGSTEAFFGQGTRLTVV.

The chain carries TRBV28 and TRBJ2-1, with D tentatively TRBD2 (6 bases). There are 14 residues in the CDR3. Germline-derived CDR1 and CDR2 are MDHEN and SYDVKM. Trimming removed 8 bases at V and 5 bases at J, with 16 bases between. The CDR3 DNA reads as TGTGCCAGCCTGATAGCGGAAGGGAACAATGAGCAGTTCTTC. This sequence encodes CASLIAEGNNEQFF.

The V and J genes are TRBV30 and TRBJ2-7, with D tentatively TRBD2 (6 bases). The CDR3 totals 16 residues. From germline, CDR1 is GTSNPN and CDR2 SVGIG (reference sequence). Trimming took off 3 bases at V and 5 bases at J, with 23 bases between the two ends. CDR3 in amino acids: CAWSRYFQEGIDEQYF. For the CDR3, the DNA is TGTGCCTGGAGCCGATACTTCCAGGAGGGGATCGACGAGCAGTACTTC.

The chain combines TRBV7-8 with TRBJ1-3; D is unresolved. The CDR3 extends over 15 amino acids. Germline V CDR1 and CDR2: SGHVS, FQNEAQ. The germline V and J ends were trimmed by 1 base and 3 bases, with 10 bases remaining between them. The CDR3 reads CASSLDLARGNTIYF. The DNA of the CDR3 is TGTGCCAGCAGCTTAGATTTAGCCCGTGGAAACACCATATATTTT.

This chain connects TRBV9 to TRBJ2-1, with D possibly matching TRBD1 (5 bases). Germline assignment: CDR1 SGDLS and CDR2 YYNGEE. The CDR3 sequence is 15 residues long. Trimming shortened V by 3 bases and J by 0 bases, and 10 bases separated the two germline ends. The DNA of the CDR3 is TGTGCCAGCAGCGGCACAGGTAGCTCCTACAATGAGCAGTTCTTC. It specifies CASSGTGSSYNEQFF.

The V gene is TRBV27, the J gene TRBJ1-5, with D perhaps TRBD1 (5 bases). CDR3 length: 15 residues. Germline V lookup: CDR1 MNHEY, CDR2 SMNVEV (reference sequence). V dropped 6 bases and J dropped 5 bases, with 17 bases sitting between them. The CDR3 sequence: CASSQQVAGDQPQHF. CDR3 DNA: TGTGCCAGCAGCCAACAGGTAGCAGGCGATCAGCCCCAGCATTTT.

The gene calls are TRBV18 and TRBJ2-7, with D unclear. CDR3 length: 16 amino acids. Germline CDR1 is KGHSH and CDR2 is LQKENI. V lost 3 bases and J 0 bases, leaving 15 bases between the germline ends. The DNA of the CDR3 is TGTGCCAGCTCACCCTCGGGTTGGCAGCGCTCCTACGAGCAGTACTTC. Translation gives CASSPSGWQRSYEQYF.